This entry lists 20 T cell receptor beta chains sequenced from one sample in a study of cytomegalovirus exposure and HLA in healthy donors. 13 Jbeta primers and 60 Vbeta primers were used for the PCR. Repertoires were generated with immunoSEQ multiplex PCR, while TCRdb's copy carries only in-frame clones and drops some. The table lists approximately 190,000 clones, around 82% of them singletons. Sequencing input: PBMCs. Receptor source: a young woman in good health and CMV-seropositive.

This chain's CDR3 is CASSLAGAGDTQYF. The CDR3 coding sequence is TGTGCCAGTAGTCTTGCGGGAGCGGGAGATACGCAGTATTTT. The chain has TRBV19 and TRBJ2-3, with 7 bases fitting TRBD2. The CDR3 extends over 14 amino acids. Trimming removed 5 bases from V and 5 bases from J; junction bases left unmatched: 7. Germline loops: CDR1 LNHDA, CDR2 SQIVND (reference sequence).

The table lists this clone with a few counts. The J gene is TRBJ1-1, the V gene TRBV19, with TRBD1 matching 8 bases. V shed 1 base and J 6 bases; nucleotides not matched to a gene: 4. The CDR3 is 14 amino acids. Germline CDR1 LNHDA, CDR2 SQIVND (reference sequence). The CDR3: CASSIGQGTAEAFF. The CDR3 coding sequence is TGTGCCAGTAGTATAGGACAGGGGACGGCTGAAGCTTTCTTT.

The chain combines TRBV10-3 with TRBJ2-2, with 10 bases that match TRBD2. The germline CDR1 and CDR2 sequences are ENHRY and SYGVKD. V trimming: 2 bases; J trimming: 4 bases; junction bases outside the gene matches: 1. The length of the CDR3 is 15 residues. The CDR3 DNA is TGTGCCATCAGTGAGAGCGGGAGGGCCACCGGGGAGCTGTTTTTT. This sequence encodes CAISESGRATGELFF.

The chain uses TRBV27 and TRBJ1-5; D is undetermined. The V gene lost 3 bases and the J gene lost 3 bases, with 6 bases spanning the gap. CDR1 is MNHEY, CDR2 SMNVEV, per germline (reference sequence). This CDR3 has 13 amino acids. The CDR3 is CASSFTVNQPQHF. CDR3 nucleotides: TGTGCCAGCAGTTTCACAGTCAATCAGCCCCAGCATTTT.

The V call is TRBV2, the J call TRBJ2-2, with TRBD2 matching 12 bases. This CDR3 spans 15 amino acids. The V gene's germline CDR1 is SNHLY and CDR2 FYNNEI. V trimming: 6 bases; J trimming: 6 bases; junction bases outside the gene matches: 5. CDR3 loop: CASRASGGASGELFF. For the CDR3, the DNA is TGTGCCAGCAGAGCTAGCGGGGGGGCTTCCGGGGAGCTGTTTTTT.

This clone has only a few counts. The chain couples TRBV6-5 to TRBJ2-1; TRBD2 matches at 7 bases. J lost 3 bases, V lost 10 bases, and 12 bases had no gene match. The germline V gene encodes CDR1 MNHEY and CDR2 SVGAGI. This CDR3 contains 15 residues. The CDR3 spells CATIRGGGSYNEQFF. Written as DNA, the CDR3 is TGTGCCACCATTCGCGGGGGAGGCAGCTACAATGAGCAGTTCTTC.

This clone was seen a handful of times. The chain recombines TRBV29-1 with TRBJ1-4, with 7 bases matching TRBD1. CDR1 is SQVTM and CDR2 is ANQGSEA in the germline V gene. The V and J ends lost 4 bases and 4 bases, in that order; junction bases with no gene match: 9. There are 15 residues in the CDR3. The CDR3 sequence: CSVGAQGFGNEKLFF. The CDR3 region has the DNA TGCAGCGTTGGGGCACAGGGGTTCGGTAATGAAAAACTGTTTTTT.

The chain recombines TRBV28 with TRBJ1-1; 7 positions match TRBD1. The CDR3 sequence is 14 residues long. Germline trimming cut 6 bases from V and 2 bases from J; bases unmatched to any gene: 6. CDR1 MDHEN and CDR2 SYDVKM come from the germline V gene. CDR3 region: CASRTTGFNTEAFF. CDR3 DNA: TGTGCCAGCAGGACGACAGGGTTCAACACTGAAGCTTTCTTT.

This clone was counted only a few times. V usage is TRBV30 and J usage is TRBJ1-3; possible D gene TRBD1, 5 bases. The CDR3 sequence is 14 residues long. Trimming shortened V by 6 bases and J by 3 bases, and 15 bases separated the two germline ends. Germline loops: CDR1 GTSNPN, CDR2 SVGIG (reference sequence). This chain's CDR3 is CACPLQGNGNTIYF. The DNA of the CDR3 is TGTGCCTGCCCACTCCAGGGTAATGGAAACACCATATATTTT. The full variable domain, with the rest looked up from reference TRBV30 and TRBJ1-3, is SQTIHQWPATLVQPVGSPLSLECTVEGTSNPNLYWYRQAAGRGLQLLFYSVGIGQISSEVPQNLSASRPQDRQFILSSKKLLLSDSGFYLCACPLQGNGNTIYFGEGSWLTVV.

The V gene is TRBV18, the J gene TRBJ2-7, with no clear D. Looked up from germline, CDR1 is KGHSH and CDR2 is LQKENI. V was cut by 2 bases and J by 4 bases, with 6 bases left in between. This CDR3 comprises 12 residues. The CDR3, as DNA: TGTGCCAGCTCACCATCCAAATACGAGCAGTACTTC. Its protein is CASSPSKYEQYF.

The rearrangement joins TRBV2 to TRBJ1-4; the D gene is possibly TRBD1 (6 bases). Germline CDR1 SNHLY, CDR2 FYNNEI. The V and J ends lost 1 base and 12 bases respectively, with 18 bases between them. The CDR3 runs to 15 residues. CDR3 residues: CASSEVGTLTGELFF. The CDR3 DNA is TGTGCCAGCAGTGAAGTCGGGACACTGACCGGAGAACTGTTTTTT.

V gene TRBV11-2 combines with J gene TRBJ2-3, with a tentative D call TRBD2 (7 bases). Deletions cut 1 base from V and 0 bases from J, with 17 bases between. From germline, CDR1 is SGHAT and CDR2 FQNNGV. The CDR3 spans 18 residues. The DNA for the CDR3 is TGTGCCAGCAGCTTAGGGGGATCGGGGGGCTCTAGCACAGATACGCAGTATTTT. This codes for CASSLGGSGGSSTDTQYF.

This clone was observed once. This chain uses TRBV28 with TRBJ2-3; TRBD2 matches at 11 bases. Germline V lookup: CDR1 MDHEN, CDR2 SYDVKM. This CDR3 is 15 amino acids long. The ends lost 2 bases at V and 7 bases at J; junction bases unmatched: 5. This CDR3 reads CASSLLGLAGHTQYF. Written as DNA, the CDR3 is TGTGCCAGCAGTTTACTAGGACTAGCGGGTCATACGCAGTATTTT.

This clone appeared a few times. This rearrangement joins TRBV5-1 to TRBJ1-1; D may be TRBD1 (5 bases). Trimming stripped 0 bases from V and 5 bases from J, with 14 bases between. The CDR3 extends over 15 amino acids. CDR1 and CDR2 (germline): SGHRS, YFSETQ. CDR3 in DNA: TGCGCCAGCAGCTTGGCCGGGGGGGGTGGTACTGAAGCTTTCTTT. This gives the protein CASSLAGGGGTEAFF.

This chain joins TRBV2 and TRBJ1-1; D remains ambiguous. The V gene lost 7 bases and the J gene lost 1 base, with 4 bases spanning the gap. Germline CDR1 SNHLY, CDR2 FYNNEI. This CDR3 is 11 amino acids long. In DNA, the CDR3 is TGTGCCAGCACGGGGAACACTGAAGCTTTCTTT. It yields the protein CASTGNTEAFF.

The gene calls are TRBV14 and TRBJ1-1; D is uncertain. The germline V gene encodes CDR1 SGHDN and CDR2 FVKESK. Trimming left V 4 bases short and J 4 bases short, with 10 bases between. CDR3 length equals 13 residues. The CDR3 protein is CASSLSAGTEAFF. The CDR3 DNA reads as TGTGCCAGCAGCCTCTCGGCGGGCACTGAAGCTTTCTTT.

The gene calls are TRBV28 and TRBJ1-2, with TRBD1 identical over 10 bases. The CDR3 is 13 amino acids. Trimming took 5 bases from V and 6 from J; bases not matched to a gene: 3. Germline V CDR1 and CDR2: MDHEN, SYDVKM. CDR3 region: CASSPGTGDGYTF. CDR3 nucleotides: TGTGCCAGCAGTCCCGGGACAGGGGATGGCTACACCTTC.

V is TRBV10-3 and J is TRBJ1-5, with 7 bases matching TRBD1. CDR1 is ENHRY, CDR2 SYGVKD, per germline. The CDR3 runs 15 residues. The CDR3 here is CASGGGADSNQPQHF. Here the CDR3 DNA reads TGTGCATCAGGAGGGGGCGCGGATAGCAATCAGCCCCAGCATTTT.

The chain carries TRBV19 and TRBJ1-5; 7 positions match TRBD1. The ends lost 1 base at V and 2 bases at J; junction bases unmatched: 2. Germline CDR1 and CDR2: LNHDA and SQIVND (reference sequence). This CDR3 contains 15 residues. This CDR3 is CASSIVTGGNQPQHF. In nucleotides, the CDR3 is TGTGCCAGTAGTATAGTTACAGGGGGCAATCAGCCCCAGCATTTT. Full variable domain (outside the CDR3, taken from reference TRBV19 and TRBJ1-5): DGGITQSPKYLFRKEGQNVTLSCEQNLNHDAMYWYRQDPGQGLRLIYYSQIVNDFQKGDIAEGYSVSREKKESFPLTVTSAQKNPTAFYLCASSIVTGGNQPQHFGDGTRLSIL.

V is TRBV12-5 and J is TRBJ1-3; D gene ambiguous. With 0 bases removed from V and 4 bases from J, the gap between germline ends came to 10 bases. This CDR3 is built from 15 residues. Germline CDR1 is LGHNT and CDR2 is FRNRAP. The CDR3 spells CASGLVSGSGNTIYF. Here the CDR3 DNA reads TGTGCTAGTGGTTTGGTTTCCGGGTCCGGAAACACCATATATTTT.